A selection of T cell receptor beta chains follows, all from one sample in a study of blood T cell repertoires in COVID-19. Produced via immunoSEQ multiplex PCR; TCRdb's table is partial and in-frame only. This table has more than 200,000 clones, around 90% appearing once. Sequencing was done on a sample of peripheral blood. The receptors originated from a human donor in a cohort sampled during active COVID-19. The CDR3 runs from the conserved cysteine through the conserved F or W. Each record gives: D gene, J gene, clone size, V gene, CDR3 protein, CDR3 DNA. D genes are given only for firm matches. Some rows have no size entry. The others give once, few or many, or a class for an expanded clone.

TRBD1	TRBJ1-4	-	TRBV7-2	CASSLDRGTNEKLFF	TGTGCCAGCAGCCTTGACAGGGGAACTAATGAAAAACTGTTTTTT
-	TRBJ1-2	few	TRBV18	CASSPGGRYGYTF	TGTGCCAGCTCACCAGGAGGGAGGTATGGCTACACCTTC
-	TRBJ2-3	few	TRBV5-1	CASSLVAASTDTQYF	TGCGCCAGCAGCTTGGTAGCGGCTAGCACAGATACGCAGTATTTT
-	TRBJ1-6	once	TRBV7-2	CASRDARDGRSSYNSPLHF	TGTGCCAGCAGGGATGCGCGGGACGGTCGAAGCTCCTATAATTCACCCCTCCACTTT
TRBD1	TRBJ2-7	-	TRBV6-5	CASRLGQGVAEQYF	TGTGCCAGCAGGTTGGGACAGGGAGTCGCCGAGCAGTACTTC
-	TRBJ2-7	-	TRBV28	CASSLIPRRERESYEQYF	TGTGCCAGCAGTTTAATCCCCCGCAGGGAACGGGAGTCCTACGAGCAGTACTTC
TRBD2	TRBJ2-2	-	TRBV6-5	CASKTGLAATGELFF	TGTGCCAGCAAGACCGGACTAGCGGCTACCGGGGAGCTGTTTTTT
TRBD2	TRBJ2-5	-	TRBV6-2/TRBV6-3	CASSYSIGSGAGGGETQYF	TGTGCCAGCAGTTACTCGATCGGTAGCGGGGCCGGCGGAGGTGAGACCCAGTACTTC
-	TRBJ2-7	-	TRBV5-6	CASSSPGLGVLYEQYF	TGTGCCAGCAGCTCCCCGGGTCTGGGAGTCCTTTACGAGCAGTACTTC
-	TRBJ2-7	few	TRBV6-6	CASSFRDYGYEQYF	TGTGCCAGCAGTTTTCGAGACTATGGCTACGAGCAGTACTTC
-	TRBJ1-4	many	TRBV21-1	CASLPGQIGEKLFF	TGTGCCAGCCTCCCGGGACAGATAGGAGAAAAACTGTTTTTT
-	TRBJ1-1	-	TRBV7-2	CASSSQGTLNTEAFF	TGTGCCAGCAGCTCCCAAGGGACATTGAACACTGAAGCTTTCTTT